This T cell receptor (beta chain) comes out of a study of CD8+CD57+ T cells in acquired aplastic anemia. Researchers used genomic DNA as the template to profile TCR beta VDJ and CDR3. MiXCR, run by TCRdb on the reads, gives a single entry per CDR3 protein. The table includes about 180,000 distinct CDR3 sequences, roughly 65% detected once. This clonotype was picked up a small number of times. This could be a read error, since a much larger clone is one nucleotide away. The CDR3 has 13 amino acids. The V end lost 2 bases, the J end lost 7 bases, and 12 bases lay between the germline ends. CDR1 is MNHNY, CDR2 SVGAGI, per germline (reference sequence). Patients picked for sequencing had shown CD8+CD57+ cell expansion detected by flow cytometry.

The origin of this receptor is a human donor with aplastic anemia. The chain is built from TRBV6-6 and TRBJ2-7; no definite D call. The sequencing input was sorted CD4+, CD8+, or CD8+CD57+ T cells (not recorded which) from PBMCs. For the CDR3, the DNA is TGTGCCAGCAGTTACCCGCAGGTGGGAGAGCAGTACTTC. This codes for CASSYPQVGEQYF.